By share, the clone carrying this T cell receptor (beta chain) counts as medium-sized. This table comes from immunoSEQ multiplex PCR, and its TCRdb copy is limited to in-frame clones, with some not included. The data contain 1,500 to 2,000 clones, about 20% of them seen just once; the ten biggest clones take up about an eighth. The data are from a study of T cells in localized non-small cell lung cancer. Sequencing used normal lung tissue next to the tumor, obtained before any cancer treatment. The sequence was collected from a man aged 18 to 49 with stage I lung adenocarcinoma.

CDR3 loop: CASSAGGIVYGYTF. The CDR3 bases are TGTGCCAGCAGCGCGGGGGGCATCGTCTATGGCTACACCTTC. This chain links TRBV11-3 with TRBJ1-2, with D perhaps TRBD1 (6 bases). Germline-derived CDR1 and CDR2 are SGHNT and YENEEA. The ends were cut back, 5 bases at V and 4 bases at J, with 14 bases in the middle. The CDR3 is made up of 14 amino acids.